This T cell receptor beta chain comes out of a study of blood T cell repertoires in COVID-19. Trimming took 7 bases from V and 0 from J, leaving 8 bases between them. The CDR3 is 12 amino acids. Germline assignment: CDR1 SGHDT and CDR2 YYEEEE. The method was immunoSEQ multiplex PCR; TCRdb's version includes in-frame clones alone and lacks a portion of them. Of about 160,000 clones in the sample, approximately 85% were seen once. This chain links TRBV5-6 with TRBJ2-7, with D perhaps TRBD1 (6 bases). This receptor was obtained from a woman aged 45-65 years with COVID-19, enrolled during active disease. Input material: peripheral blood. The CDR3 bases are TGTGCCAGCCGACAGGACTCCTACGAGCAGTACTTC. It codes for CASRQDSYEQYF.